The present entry profiles one T cell receptor beta chain with its context. The data belong to a study of blood T cell repertoires in COVID-19. Study-level information: Specimens from acute and convalescent COVID-19 originated in the United States, Italy and Spain. Sources were T cells, B-cell-depleted T cells, or PBMCs; the material itself was cDNA or gDNA.

V shed 5 bases, J shed 2 bases, and the junction held 3 bases outside the gene matches. Germline CDR1 and CDR2: SGHDN and FVKESK. The CDR3 length is 15 residues. Original processing methods: Using reference gene primer amplification, nucleated cell counts were estimated. TCRdb's copy holds only in-frame clones and misses some; the assay was immunoSEQ multiplex PCR. V and J calls and clone size come straight from that table; D and trimming were deduced from the DNA. Found here are about 80,000 clones, approximately 88% of them singletons; the top ten hold 6% to 7.5%. The specimen sequenced was peripheral blood. The TCR sequence derives from a woman of 80 years or more with acute or convalescent COVID-19. The chain uses TRBV14 and TRBJ2-6; TRBD1 matches at 7 bases. The CDR3 sequence: CASSSDRTGANVLTF. The CDR3 bases are TGTGCCAGCAGCTCGGACAGGACTGGGGCCAACGTCCTGACTTTC.